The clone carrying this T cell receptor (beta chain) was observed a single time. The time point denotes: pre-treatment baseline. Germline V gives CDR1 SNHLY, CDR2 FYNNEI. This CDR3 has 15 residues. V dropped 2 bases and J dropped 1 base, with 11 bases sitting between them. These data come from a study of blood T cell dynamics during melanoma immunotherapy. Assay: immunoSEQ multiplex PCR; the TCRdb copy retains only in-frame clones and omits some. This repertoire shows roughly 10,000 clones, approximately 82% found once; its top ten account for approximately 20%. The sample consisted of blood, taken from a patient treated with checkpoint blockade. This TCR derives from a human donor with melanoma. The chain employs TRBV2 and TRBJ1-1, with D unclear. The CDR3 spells CASSERPSGNTEAFF. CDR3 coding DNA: TGTGCCAGCAGTGAACGACCCTCTGGGAACACTGAAGCTTTCTTT.